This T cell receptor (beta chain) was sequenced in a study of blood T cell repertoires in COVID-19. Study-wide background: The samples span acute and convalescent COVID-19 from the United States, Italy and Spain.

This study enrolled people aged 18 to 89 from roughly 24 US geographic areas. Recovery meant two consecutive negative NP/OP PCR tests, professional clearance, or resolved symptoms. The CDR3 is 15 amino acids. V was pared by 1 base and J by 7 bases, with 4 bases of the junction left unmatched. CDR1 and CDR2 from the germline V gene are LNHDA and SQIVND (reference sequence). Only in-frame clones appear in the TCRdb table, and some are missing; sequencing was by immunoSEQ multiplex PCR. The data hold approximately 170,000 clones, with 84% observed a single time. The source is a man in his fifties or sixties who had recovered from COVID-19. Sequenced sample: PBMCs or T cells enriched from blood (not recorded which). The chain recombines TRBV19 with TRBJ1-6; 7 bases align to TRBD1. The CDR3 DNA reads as TGTGCCAGTAGTATAGGTACAGGGGAGAATTCACCCCTCCACTTT. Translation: CASSIGTGENSPLHF.